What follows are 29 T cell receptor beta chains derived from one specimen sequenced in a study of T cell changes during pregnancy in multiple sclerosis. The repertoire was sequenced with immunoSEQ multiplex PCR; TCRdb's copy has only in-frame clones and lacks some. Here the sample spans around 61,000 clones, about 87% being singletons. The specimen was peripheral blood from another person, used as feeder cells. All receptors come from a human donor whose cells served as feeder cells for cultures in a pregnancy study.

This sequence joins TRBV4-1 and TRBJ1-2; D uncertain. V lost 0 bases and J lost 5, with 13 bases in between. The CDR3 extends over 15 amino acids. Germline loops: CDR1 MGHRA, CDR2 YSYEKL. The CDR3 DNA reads TGCGCCAGCAGCCAAGATCTATCCCGGTCTTATGGCTACACCTTC. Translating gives CASSQDLSRSYGYTF.

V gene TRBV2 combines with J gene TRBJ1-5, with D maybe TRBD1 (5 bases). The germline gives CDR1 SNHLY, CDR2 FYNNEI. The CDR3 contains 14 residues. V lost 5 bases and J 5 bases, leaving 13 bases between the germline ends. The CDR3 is CASSRQTADQPQHF. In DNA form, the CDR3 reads TGTGCCAGCAGTCGACAGACGGCGGATCAGCCCCAGCATTTT.

The CDR3 DNA reads TGTGCCAGCAGTTTTCGGGGTAGTAGTGAAAAACTGTTTTTT. Translation gives CASSFRGSSEKLFF. V and J are TRBV28 and TRBJ1-4; no definite D call. The V gene's germline CDR1 is MDHEN and CDR2 SYDVKM. The CDR3 runs 14 residues. Trimming stripped 3 bases from V and 7 bases from J, with 12 bases between.

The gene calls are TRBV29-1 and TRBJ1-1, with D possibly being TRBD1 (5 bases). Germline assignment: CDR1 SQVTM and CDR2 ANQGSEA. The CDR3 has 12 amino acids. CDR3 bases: TGCAGGGGGGGAGGAGAGAACACTGAAGCTTTCTTT. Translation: CRGGGENTEAFF.

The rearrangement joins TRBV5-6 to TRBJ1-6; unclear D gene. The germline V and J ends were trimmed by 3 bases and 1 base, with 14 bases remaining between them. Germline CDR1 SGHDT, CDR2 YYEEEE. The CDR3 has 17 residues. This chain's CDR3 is CASSSRVSRSYNSPLHF. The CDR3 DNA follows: TGTGCCAGCAGCTCTCGAGTATCTAGGTCCTATAATTCACCCCTCCACTTT.

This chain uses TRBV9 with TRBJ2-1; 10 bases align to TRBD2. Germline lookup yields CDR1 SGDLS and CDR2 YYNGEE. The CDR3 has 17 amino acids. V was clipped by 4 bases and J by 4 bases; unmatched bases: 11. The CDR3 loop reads CASSSSLAGAGYNEQFF. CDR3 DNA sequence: TGTGCCAGCAGCTCCAGTCTAGCGGGAGCTGGGTACAATGAGCAGTTCTTC. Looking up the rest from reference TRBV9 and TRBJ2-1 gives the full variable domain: DSGVTQTPKHLITATGQRVTLRCSPRSGDLSVYWYQQSLDQGLQFLIQYYNGEERAKGNILERFSAQQFPDLHSELNLSSLELGDSALYFCASSSSLAGAGYNEQFFGPGTRLTVL.

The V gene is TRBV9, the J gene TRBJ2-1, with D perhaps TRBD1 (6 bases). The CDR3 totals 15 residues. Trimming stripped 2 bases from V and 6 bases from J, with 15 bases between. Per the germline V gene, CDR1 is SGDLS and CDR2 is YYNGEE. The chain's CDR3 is CASSVTGSGGNEQFF. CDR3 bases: TGTGCCAGCAGCGTTACAGGGAGTGGGGGCAATGAGCAGTTCTTC.

Here the CDR3 reads CSVKSQTQYF. CDR3 nucleotide sequence: TGCAGCGTGAAAAGCCAGACCCAGTACTTC. V usage is TRBV29-1 and J usage is TRBJ2-5; D remains unclear. The CDR3 is 10 residues long. Trimming removed 6 bases at V and 6 bases at J, with 8 bases between. CDR1 SQVTM and CDR2 ANQGSEA come from the germline V gene.

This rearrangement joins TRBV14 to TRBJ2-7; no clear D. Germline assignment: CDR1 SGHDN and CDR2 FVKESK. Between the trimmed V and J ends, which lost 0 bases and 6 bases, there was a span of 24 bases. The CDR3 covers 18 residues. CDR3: CASSQDRLELWWLSEQYF. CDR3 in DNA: TGTGCCAGCAGCCAAGACCGGCTAGAACTCTGGTGGCTTTCCGAGCAGTACTTC.

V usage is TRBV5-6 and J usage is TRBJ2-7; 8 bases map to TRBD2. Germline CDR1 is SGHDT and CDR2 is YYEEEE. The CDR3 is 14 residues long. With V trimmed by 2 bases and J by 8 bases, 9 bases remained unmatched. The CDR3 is CASSFVSGIGKQYF. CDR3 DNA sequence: TGTGCCAGCAGCTTTGTTAGCGGGATAGGCAAGCAGTACTTC.

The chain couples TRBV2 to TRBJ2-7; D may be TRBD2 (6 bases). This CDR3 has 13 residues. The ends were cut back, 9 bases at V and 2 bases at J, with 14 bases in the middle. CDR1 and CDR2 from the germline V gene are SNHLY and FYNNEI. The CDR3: CARSRGVTYEQYF. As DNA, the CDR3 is TGTGCCAGGAGCCGCGGGGTAACCTACGAGCAGTACTTC.

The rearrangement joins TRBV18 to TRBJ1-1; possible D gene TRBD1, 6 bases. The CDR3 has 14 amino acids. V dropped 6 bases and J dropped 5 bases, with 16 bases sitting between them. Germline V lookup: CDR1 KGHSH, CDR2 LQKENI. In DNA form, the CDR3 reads TGTGCCAGCTCTATGACAGGAACGAGGACTGAAGCTTTCTTT. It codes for CASSMTGTRTEAFF.

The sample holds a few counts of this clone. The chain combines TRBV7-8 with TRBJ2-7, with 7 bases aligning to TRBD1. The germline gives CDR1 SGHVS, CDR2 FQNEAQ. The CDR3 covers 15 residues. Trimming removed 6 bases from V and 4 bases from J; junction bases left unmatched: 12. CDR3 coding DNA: TGTGCCAGCAGATTTGACAGGGACAGCGCTTACGAGCAGTACTTC. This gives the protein CASRFDRDSAYEQYF.

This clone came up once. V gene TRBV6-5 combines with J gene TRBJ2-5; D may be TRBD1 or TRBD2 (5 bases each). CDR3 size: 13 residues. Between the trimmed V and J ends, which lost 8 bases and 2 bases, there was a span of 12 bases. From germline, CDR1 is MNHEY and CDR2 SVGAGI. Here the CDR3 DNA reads TGTGCCAGCTCGGGGCAGCCACAAGAGACCCAGTACTTC. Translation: CASSGQPQETQYF.

The CDR3: CASSSVFTGAPFQETQYF. As DNA, the CDR3 is TGTGCCAGCTCGTCCGTATTTACAGGGGCGCCCTTCCAAGAGACCCAGTACTTC. The rearrangement uses TRBV18 and TRBJ2-5, with 7 positions matching TRBD1. Trimming at V came to 6 bases and at J to 1 base, leaving 17 bases not matched to a gene. Germline V gene data show CDR1 as KGHSH and CDR2 as LQKENI. The CDR3 spans 18 residues.

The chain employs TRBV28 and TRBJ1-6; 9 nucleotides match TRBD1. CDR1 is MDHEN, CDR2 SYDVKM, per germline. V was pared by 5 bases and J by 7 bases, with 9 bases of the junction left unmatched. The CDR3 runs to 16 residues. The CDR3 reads CASSVTGGTDNSPLHF. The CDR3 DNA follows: TGTGCCAGCAGTGTGACAGGGGGTACTGACAATTCACCCCTCCACTTT.

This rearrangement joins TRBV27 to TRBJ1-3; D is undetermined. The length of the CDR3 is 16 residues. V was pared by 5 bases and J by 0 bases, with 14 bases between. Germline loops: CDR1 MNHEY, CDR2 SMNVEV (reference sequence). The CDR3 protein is CASSLPGILSGNTIYF. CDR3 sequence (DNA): TGTGCCAGCAGTCTCCCCGGTATCCTCTCTGGAAACACCATATATTTT.

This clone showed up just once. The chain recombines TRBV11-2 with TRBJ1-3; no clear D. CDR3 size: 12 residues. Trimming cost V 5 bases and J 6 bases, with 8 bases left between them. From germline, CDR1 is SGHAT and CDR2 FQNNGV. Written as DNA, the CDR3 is TGTGCCAGCAGCCATGACCCAAACACCATATATTTT. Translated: CASSHDPNTIYF.

The CDR3 DNA reads TGCGCCAGCAGCCGACAGGGGGCTGTTTATGGCTACACCTTC. This encodes CASSRQGAVYGYTF. This rearrangement joins TRBV4-1 to TRBJ1-2; 10 positions agree with TRBD1. Germline values: CDR1 MGHRA, CDR2 YSYEKL. This CDR3 comprises 14 residues. J was trimmed by 5 bases and V by 4 bases; bases with no gene match: 4.

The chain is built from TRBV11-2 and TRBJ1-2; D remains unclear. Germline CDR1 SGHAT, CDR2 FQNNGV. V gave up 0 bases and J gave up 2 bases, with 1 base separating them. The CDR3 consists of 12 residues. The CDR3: CASSLDNYGYTF. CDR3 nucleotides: TGTGCCAGCAGCTTAGACAACTATGGCTACACCTTC.

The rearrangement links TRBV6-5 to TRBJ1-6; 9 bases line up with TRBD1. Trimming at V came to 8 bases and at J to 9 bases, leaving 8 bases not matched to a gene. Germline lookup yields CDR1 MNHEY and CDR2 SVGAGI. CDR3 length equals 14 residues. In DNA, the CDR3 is TGTGCCAGCGGGAAACAGGGGGCAATTTCACCCCTCCACTTT. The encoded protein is CASGKQGAISPLHF.

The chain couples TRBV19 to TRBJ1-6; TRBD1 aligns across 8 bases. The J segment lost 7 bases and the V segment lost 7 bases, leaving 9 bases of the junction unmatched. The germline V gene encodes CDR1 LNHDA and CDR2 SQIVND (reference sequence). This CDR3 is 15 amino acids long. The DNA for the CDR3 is TGTGCCAGTAACCTCCGGGACAGGACCAATTCACCCCTCCACTTT. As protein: CASNLRDRTNSPLHF.

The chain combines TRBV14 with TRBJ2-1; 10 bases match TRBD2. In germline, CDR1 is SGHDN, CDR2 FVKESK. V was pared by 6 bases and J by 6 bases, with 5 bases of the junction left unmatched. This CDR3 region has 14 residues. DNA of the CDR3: TGTGCCAGCAGACGTAGCGGGGGGACCAATGAGCAGTTCTTC. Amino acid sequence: CASRRSGGTNEQFF.

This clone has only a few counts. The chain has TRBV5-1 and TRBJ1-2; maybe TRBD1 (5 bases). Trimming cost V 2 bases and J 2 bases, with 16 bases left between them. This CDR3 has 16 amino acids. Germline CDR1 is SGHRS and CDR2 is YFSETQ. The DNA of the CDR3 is TGCGCCAGCAGCTTTATGAGTCAGGGCGCAAACTATGGCTACACCTTC. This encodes CASSFMSQGANYGYTF. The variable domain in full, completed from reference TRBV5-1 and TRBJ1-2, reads KAGVTQTPRYLIKTRGQQVTLSCSPISGHRSVSWYQQTPGQGLQFLFEYFSETQRNKGNFPGRFSGRQFSNSRSEMNVSTLELGDSALYLCASSFMSQGANYGYTFGSGTRLTVV.

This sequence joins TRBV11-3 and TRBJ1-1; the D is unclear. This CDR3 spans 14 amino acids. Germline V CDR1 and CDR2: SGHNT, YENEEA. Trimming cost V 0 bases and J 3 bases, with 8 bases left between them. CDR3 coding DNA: TGTGCCAGCAGCTTAGATGGGAGGGACACTGAAGCTTTCTTT. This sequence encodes CASSLDGRDTEAFF.

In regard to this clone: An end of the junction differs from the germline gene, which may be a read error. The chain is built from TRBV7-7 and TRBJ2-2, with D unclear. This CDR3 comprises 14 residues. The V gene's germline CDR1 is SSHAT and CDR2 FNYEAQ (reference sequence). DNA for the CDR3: TGTGCTAGCAGCTTATCTTACGAAACCGGGGAGCTGTTTTTT. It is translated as CASSLSYETGELFF.

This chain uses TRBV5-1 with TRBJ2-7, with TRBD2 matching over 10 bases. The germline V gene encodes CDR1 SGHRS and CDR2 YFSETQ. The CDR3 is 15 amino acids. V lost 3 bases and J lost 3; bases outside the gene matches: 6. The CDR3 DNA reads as TGCGCCAGCAGCTCGCTCTCTAGCGGGAGCTACGAGCAGTACTTC. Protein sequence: CASSSLSSGSYEQYF.

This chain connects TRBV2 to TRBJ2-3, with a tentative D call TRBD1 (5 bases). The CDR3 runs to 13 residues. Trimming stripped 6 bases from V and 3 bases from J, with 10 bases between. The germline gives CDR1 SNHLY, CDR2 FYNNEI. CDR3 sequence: CASRKQGTDTQYF. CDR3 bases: TGTGCCAGCAGGAAGCAGGGTACAGATACGCAGTATTTT.

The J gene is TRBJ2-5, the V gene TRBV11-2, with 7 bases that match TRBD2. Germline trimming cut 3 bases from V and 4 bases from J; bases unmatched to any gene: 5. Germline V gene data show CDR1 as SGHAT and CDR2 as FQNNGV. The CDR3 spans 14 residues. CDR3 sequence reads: CASSFTTGGETQYF. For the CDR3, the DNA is TGTGCCAGCAGCTTTACGACGGGGGGAGAGACCCAGTACTTC.